This T cell receptor (beta chain) was observed in a study of cytomegalovirus exposure and HLA in healthy donors. General study findings and limits: The authors reported that TCR beta sequences could predict HLA-A and HLA-B alleles. These predictions were accurate for most subjects in the first cohort. For most TCR sequences rarity was the rule, although some public TCRs occurred in many donors. Researchers reported that three CMV-associated chains were confirmed in vitro as CMV antigen-specific.

Comment on this clone: The antigen remains undetermined.

The study sampled nominally healthy donors, though unrecorded immune exposures were likely. Vbeta (60) and Jbeta (13) primers were used in the PCR. Assay: immunoSEQ multiplex PCR; the TCRdb copy retains only in-frame clones and omits some. The table lists 80,000 to 130,000 clones, roughly 77% of them singletons. The source material was PBMCs. The clonotype comes from a woman aged 45-65 years in good health and CMV-seropositive.

In nucleotides, the CDR3 is TGTGCCAGTAGTATTCCCTCAAACAGGGTTCAACAGCCCCAGCATTTT. This gives the protein CASSIPSNRVQQPQHF. The chain couples TRBV19 to TRBJ1-5; D perhaps matches TRBD1 (6 bases). Germline V CDR1 and CDR2: LNHDA, SQIVND (reference sequence). The CDR3 runs 16 residues. V was shortened by 3 bases and J by 7 bases, with 19 bases between the two germline ends.